This TCR beta chain is drawn from a study of blood T cell repertoires in COVID-19. Study-wide background: The cDNA or gDNA used as material had been derived from T cells, B-cell-depleted T cells, or PBMCs.

V lost 2 bases and J lost 0, with 15 bases in between. The germline V gene encodes CDR1 SGHVS and CDR2 FNYEAQ. There are 17 residues in the CDR3. Methods used by the authors: Amplifying reference gene primers gave estimates of nucleated cell counts. The protocol was immunoSEQ multiplex PCR, while the TCRdb copy is restricted to in-frame clones and leaves out a portion. Clone size and the V and J calls come from that table; the DNA yielded D and trimming. Of 9,500 to 15,000 clones in the sample, under 95% were seen once. The V call is TRBV7-6, the J call TRBJ2-3, with D possibly matching TRBD1 (6 bases). The clonotype was recovered from an older man with active COVID-19. Input material: peripheral blood. In DNA form, the CDR3 reads TGTGCCAGCAGCTTACGTAAACAGGGCTTTAGCACAGATACGCAGTATTTT. It encodes CASSLRKQGFSTDTQYF.